This T cell receptor (beta chain) is from a study of blood T cell repertoires in COVID-19. TCRdb's table, derived via immunoSEQ multiplex PCR, lists solely in-frame clones and lacks some. The sample has more than 350,000 clones, 70% to 90% seen once. Between the trimmed V and J ends, which lost 2 bases and 3 bases, there was a span of 13 bases. Germline assignment: CDR1 KGHSH and CDR2 LQKENI. This CDR3 is built from 15 residues. This chain joins TRBV18 and TRBJ2-5; D is perhaps TRBD1 (5 bases). Sequencing input: peripheral blood. This receptor was identified in a woman aged 30 to 39 with COVID-19, enrolled during active disease. The DNA for the CDR3 is TGTGCCAGCTCACCAGCAGCAGGGTCAAAAGAGACCCAGTACTTC. This translates into CASSPAAGSKETQYF.